This T cell receptor beta chain was recovered during a study of cytomegalovirus exposure and HLA in healthy donors (dated by TCRdb to 2015 to 2018). Some background on the complete study: In an earlier analysis of some 610 of the donors, 276 Gb of sequence data and roughly 100 million unique TCR beta sequences from roughly 200 million T cells were reported. An early release that covered about 600 HLA-typed donors contained about 300 gigabases of sequencing data and roughly 84 million unique TCR sequences. Among the roughly 370 genotyped donors, 75% to 90% belonged to the genetic ancestry cluster associated with self-reported Caucasian donors. The aim of the study was to test whether cataloging public T cell receptors could identify signatures of past pathogen exposure. Using immunosequencing, the study profiled T cell repertoires from 500 to 800 subjects and related those repertoires to cytomegalovirus serostatus. Along with the roughly 710-subject first cohort, a separate validation cohort of roughly 110 different subjects was used. High-throughput TCR immunosequencing, statistical association of individual TCRs with disease status, and machine learning were combined to predict cytomegalovirus infection status. To study patterns of TCR occurrence, a later analysis re-analyzed previously published TCR beta repertoires from around 700 donors and added high-resolution HLA genotyping. The later analysis used no new phenotypic data to find candidate immune exposures, relying instead on TCR beta sequences and their occurrence across donors. An earlier analysis of a few hundred of the donors applied high-throughput TCR beta sequencing to assess whether each TCR beta V gene segment acted as functional or pseudogenic. Alongside the repertoire data, information on donor age, sex, ethnicity and CMV serostatus was compiled. In a later genetic analysis, genome-wide SNP genotypes for about three fifths of the 666 donors were used, and that subset was treated as a discovery cohort. Every discovery cohort repertoire had been produced on one sequencing platform. Both class I and class II loci were covered by HLA typing, at four-digit resolution. Typing coverage differed by locus: A, B, C, DRB1 and DQB1 were typed in about 629-630 donors, DQA1 in roughly 510, DPA1 in approximately 600, and DPB1 in 450 to 480. About 5 DR-DQ haplotypes were handled as single units for association and clustering, since linkage in the cohort was strong. Across about 380 genotyped donors of the cohort, an average of roughly 250,000 unique TCR beta nucleotide sequences per donor were sequenced, and roughly a sixth of those sequences were non-productive.

The full study reports these points: A few of the identified cytomegalovirus-associated TCR beta chains were confirmed in vitro to be specific for cytomegalovirus antigens. At a false discovery rate of 0.05, a later analysis linked under 20,000 TCR beta sequences to specific HLA alleles. Compared with the 666-donor mean, donors in an Asian-associated ancestry cluster had fewer N-insertions in productive TCRs, according to a later genetic analysis. In an earlier analysis of about 540 of the donors, most TCR beta V segments were observed in productive rearrangements about 87% or about 30% of the time, broadly matching IMGT annotations. In a later analysis, HLA-associated TCR beta chains were found to be more clonally expanded and to have lower generation probabilities than equally common non-associated chains. This cohort had only TCR beta chains sequenced, and the lack of alpha or paired-chain data limited which features could be detected. It was suggested by the authors that the approach could potentially be generalized to other disease states and immunological phenotypes. The only immune exposure information available for the cohort was CMV serostatus. Roughly uniform sequencing depth across donors was assumed in presence/absence analyses, although this assumption may not hold. V-gene and J-gene trimming of TCR beta chains was associated with a missense DCLRE1C variant in a later genetic analysis, and the association was replicated in an independent cohort. A further reported finding was that TCR beta sequences accurately predicted the HLA-A and HLA-B alleles for most subjects in the first cohort. A cluster of highly shared sequence variants was judged likely to represent a technical artifact of the sequencing pipeline. Because some donors lacked HLA typing at each locus, the association tests relied only on the typed subset. In the study, about 150 TCR beta chains were listed as associated with cytomegalovirus. Across donors, most TCR sequences were observed very rarely, whereas some public TCRs were present in many individuals. Most CMV-associated TCR beta chains appeared to be HLA-restricted in a later analysis, and the HLA associations seemed to be driven largely by CMV exposure. Linkage disequilibrium might explain the correlated functional status among segregating V segments, but an unknown experimental factor could not be ruled out. Some IMGT-functional V segments, including TRBV6-2 and TRBV6-3, could not be told apart with the 87-base-pair reads, so those segments were excluded. The classifier was reported to diagnose cytomegalovirus status with high specificity and sensitivity in both the original cohort and the validation cohort. According to a later analysis, parvovirus B19, influenza, CMV and Epstein-Barr virus appeared linked to several top co-occurrence clusters. According to a later analysis, TCR association rates differed among HLA loci, with DRB1 alleles showing the most associated TCRs and HLA-C alleles showing the fewest. Over 15 rarely observed V segments, including chromosome 9 orphons, were excluded from the earlier analysis of about 610 of the donors because counts were too low. When HLA alleles, especially DR and DQ, strongly co-occurred, TCR associations were difficult to assign to individual alleles.

Notes on this clone: Its antigen remains unidentified. Base-call qualities are not available, and no considerably larger clone is one nucleotide away.

Trimming accounts for 0 bases at V and 4 bases at J, while the number of junction bases matched to no gene is 7. From the germline V gene (reference sequence), CDR1 is SGHNT and CDR2 is YYREEE. Its CDR3 holds 16 amino acids, cysteine through phenylalanine. Of all the DNA, just the CDR3 is kept, 48 bases in frame from base 1. In total, 600 or so healthy bone marrow donors made up the cohort. At the time of sampling, all cohort members were nominally healthy, though unrecorded immune exposures were likely present. The donor tested CMV seronegative and was one of the 352 seronegative cohort members. A peripheral blood sample was collected from each donor, and TCR beta sequencing was performed on peripheral blood mononuclear cells. The Qiagen DNeasy Blood Extraction Kit was used to extract genomic DNA from the blood cell samples. Library preparation was by the immunoSEQ multiplex PCR assay. For the multiplex PCR, a mixture combining 60 forward primers for TCR Vbeta segments and 13 reverse primers for TCR Jbeta segments was used. The CDR3 region of rearranged TCR beta genes was amplified from genomic DNA with a multiplex PCR assay. The amplified TCR beta libraries were sequenced on the Illumina HiSeq System as 87-base-pair reads. For the original study's pipeline: A later analysis tallied 70 million to 100 million unique TCR beta chains across the 666 repertoires, and around 10 million of those chains were shared by two or more donors. Raw reads were error-corrected and collapsed into unique sequences with a nearest-neighbor algorithm that merged closely related sequences to remove PCR and sequencing errors. V, D and J gene segments were assigned by aligning CDR3 sequences to IMGT reference sequences. For a sequence to be retained, at least a six-nucleotide match to both a V gene segment and a J gene segment was required. Rearrangements were called productive when the CDR3 lacked stop codons and stayed in frame with V and J; all others were non-productive. CDR3 was defined by IMGT convention, running from the second conserved V-encoded cysteine to the conserved J-encoded phenylalanine. The earlier analysis of roughly 590 of the donors excluded any sequence lacking an unambiguous match to a single V gene segment. An earlier analysis of a few hundred of the donors classified V segments as functional when productive rearrangements were above 56.7% and as segregating when the standard deviation between donors was above 5%. A statistical classification framework was built to diagnose cytomegalovirus status from the catalog of TCR beta chain sequences. A later analysis assigned V and J genes by comparing TCR nucleotide sequences with IMGT/GENE-DB human TR gene sequences. In a later analysis, CDR3 sequences and most-parsimonious VDJ recombination scenarios were assigned using the TCRdist pipeline. In a later analysis, each TCR beta chain was defined by its CDR3 amino acid sequence together with its V-gene family, and reads lacking a unique V-gene family were excluded. In a later analysis, nearly 600 highly shared, low-generation-probability nucleotide sequences were removed to address suspected cross-contamination and a sequencing artifact. In a later analysis, a clonal expansion index was calculated for each public chain from normalized within-repertoire ranks of inferred template counts. A later analysis computed generation probabilities with a VDJ recombination model fitted to out-of-frame rearrangements, and checked the results against IGoR. Hypergeometric tests were used in a later analysis to score TCR-TCR, TCR-HLA and TCR-CMV co-occurrence, with a repertoire-size bias correction applied to the TCR pairs. False discovery rates were estimated in a later analysis by permuting HLA or CMV assignments 20 times. A later analysis grouped co-occurring TCRs with DBSCAN, adding TCRdist sequence similarity when clustering within HLA-allele-positive subsets. Repertoires with fewer than 30,000 or more than 120,000 public chains, plus five repertoires with anomalous nucleotide sharing, were excluded from co-occurrence clustering. The clones in this table, taken by TCRdb from immuneACCESS, are in-frame only. Not every clone is retained; where verified, under half of the shortfall comes from an unresolved V gene, and the cause of the rest is unknown. Clone size and the V and J calls come from that table; the DNA yielded D and trimming. This sample lists approximately 110,000 clones; about 70% were detected once. The leading ten clones occupy approximately 3% of the sample.

The receptor's source is a man aged 30 to 45 in good health and CMV-seronegative. Specimen: PBMCs. The sequence is built from TRBV5-4 and TRBJ2-3, with 8 middle bases fitting TRBD1. Here the CDR3 is given as CASSLGTGTVADTQYF. In nucleotides, the sequence is TGTGCCAGCAGCTTGGGGACAGGGACAGTAGCAGATACGCAGTATTTT.